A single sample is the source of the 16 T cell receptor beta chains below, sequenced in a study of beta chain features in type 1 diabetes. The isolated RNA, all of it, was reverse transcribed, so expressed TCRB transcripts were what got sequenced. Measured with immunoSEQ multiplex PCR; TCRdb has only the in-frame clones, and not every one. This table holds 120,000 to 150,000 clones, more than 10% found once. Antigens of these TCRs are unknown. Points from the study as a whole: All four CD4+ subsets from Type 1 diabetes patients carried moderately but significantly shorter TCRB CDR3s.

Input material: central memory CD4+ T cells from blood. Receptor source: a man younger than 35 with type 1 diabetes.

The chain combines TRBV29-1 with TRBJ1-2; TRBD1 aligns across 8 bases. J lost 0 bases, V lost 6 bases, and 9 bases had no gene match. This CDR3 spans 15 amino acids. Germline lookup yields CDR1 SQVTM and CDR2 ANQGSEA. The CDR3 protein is CSVAGQGTTNYGYTF. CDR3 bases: TGCAGCGTCGCCGGACAGGGTACAACTAACTATGGCTACACCTTC.

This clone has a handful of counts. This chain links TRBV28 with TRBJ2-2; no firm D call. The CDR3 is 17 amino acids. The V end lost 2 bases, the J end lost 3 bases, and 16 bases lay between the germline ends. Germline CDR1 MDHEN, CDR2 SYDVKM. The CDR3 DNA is TGTGCCAGCAGTTTAGGTCTCGGTTCGACCGACACCGGGGAGCTGTTTTTT. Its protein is CASSLGLGSTDTGELFF.

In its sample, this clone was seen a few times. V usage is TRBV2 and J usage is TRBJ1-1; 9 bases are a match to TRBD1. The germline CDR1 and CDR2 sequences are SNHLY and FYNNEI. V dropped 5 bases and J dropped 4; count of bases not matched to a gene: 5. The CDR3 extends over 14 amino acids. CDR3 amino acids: CASSTGQGSTEAFF. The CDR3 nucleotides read TGTGCCAGCAGTACAGGACAGGGGAGCACTGAAGCTTTCTTT.

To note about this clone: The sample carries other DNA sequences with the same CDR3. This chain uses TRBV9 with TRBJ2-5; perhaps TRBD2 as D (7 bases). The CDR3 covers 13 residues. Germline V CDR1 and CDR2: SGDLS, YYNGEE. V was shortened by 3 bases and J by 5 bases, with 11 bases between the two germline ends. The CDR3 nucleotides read TGTGCCAGCAGCGGCAGGGGAGGGGAGACCCAGTACTTC. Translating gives CASSGRGGETQYF.

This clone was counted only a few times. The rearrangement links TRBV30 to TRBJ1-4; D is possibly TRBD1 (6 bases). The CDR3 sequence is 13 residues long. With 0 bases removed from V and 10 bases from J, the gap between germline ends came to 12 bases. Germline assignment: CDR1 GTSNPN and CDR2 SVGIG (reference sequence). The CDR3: CAWSVQGSGKLFF. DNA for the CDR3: TGTGCCTGGAGTGTACAGGGATCTGGAAAACTGTTTTTT.

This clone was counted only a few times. Written as DNA, the CDR3 is TGTGCCAGCCACTTGACAGGGGGATGGGAGCAGTACTTC. Protein sequence: CASHLTGGWEQYF. V usage is TRBV28 and J usage is TRBJ2-7, with TRBD1 matching 9 bases. The CDR3 is 13 amino acids. Losses at the gene ends were 8 bases for V and 7 bases for J; bases not matched to a gene: 9. CDR1 is MDHEN, CDR2 SYDVKM, per germline.

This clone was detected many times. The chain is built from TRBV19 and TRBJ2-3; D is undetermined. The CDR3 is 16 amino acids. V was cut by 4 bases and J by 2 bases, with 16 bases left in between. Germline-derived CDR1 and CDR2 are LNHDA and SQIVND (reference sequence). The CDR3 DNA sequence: TGTGCCAGTAGTAGTATAGTTGTCTACCTCACAGATACGCAGTATTTT. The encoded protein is CASSSIVVYLTDTQYF.

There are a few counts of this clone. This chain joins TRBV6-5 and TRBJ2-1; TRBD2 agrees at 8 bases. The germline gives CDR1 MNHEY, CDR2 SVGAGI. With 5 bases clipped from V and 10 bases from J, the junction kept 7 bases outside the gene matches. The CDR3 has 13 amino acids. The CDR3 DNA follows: TGTGCCAGCAGTGAGGGGGGACTAGACGAGCAGTTCTTC. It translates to CASSEGGLDEQFF.

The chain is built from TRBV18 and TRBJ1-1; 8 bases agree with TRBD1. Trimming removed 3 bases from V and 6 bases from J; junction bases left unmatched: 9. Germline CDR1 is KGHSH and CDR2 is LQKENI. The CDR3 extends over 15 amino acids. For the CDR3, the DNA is TGTGCCAGCTCACCGAGGACAGGGTCGAATTCTGAAGCTTTCTTT. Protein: CASSPRTGSNSEAFF.

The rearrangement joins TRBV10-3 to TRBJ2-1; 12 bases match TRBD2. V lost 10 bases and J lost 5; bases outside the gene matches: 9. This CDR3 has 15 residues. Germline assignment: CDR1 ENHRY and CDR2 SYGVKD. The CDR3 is CATQVRLAGDNEQFF. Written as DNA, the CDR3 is TGTGCCACCCAGGTTCGACTAGCGGGGGACAATGAGCAGTTCTTC.

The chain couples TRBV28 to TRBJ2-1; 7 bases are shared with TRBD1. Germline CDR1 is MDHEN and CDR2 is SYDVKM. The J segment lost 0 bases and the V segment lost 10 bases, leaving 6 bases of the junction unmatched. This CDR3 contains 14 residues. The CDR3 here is CATRDRFSYNEQFF. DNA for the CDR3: TGTGCCACCCGGGACAGATTCTCCTACAATGAGCAGTTCTTC. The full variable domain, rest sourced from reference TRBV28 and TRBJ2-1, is DVKVTQSSRYLVKRTGEKVFLECVQDMDHENMFWYRQDPGLGLRLIYFSYDVKMKEKGDIPEGYSVSREKKERFSLILESASTNQTSMYLCATRDRFSYNEQFFGPGTRLTVL.

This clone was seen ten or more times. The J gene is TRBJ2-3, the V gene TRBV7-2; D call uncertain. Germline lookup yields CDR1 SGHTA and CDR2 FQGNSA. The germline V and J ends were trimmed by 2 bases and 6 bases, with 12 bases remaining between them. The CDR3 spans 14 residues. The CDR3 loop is CASSLTYMGDTQYF. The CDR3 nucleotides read TGTGCCAGCAGCTTAACCTACATGGGGGATACGCAGTATTTT. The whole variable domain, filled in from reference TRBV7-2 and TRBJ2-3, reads GAGVSQSPSNKVTEKGKDVELRCDPISGHTALYWYRQSLGQGLEFLIYFQGNSAPDKSGLPSDRFSAERTGGSVSTLTIQRTQQEDSAVYLCASSLTYMGDTQYFGPGTRLTVL.

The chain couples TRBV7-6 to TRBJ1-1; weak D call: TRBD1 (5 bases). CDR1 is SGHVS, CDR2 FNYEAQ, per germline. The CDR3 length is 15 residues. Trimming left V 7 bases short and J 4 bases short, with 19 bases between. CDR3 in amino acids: CASIHTTEGVTEAFF. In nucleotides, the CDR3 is TGTGCCAGCATCCATACGACAGAAGGGGTCACTGAAGCTTTCTTT.

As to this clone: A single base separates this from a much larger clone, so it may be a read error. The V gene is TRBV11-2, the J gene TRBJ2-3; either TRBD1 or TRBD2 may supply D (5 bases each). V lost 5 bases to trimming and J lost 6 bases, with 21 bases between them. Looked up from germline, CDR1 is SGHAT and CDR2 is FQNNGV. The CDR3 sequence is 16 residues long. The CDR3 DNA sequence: TGTGCCAGCAGCACACAACGGGTCGGGGCCGGGGATACGCAGTATTTT. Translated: CASSTQRVGAGDTQYF.

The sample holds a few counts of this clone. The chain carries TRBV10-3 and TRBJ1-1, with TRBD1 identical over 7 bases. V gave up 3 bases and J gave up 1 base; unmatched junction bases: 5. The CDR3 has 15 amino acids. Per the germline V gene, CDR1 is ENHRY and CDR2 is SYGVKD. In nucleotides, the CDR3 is TGTGCCATCAGTGACCAACAGGGGAAGAACACTGAAGCTTTCTTT. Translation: CAISDQQGKNTEAFF.

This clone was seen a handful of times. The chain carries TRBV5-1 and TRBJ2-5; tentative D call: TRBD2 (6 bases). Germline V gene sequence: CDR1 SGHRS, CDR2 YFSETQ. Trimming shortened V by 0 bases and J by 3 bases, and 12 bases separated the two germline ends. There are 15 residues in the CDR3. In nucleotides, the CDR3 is TGCGCCAGCAGCTTGGCGCGCGGGGTCGAAGAGACCCAGTACTTC. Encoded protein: CASSLARGVEETQYF.